This T cell receptor beta chain was identified during a study of T cell changes during pregnancy in multiple sclerosis. Clones were read by immunoSEQ multiplex PCR, and TCRdb kept only the in-frame ones, dropping some. The sample holds around 58,000 clones, about 90% seen once. The germline CDR1 and CDR2 sequences are SEHNR and FQNEAQ (reference sequence). The CDR3 contains 12 residues. The V end was cut by 4 bases, the J end by 6 bases, with 10 bases between. The source is a female donor in good health, enrolled as a control in a pregnancy study. The V gene is TRBV7-9, the J gene TRBJ2-7, with a possible D match to TRBD1 (5 bases). The sequencing used CD4+ T cells from peripheral blood mononuclear cells, collected after pregnancy. The CDR3 DNA sequence: TGTGCCAGCAGCTACCAGGGTGTCGAGCAGTACTTC. Its protein product is CASSYQGVEQYF.